The 28 T cell receptor beta chains presented below share a single source sample, sequenced in a study of human T cells and chemical hapten exposure. MiXCR, run by TCRdb on the RACE reads, gives a single entry per CDR3 protein. The sample carries about 99,000 distinct CDR3 sequences, around an eighth recorded once. Time point meaning: patch test 1, 2 weeks after DPC sensitization. Specified treatment: therapeutic diphenylcyclopropenone sensitization with weekly scalp DPC. This sample comprised whole blood, obtained in connection with sensitization to the hapten diphenylcyclopropenone (DPC). The source is a middle-aged woman with alopecia areata. Some clones in this sample may be carry-over from other donors' samples.

This clonotype was seen a few times. The rearrangement uses TRBV19 and TRBJ2-5; 14 nucleotides agree with TRBD2. The CDR3 runs 18 residues. The V gene end was trimmed by 4 bases and the J gene end by 5 bases; junction bases not matched to a gene: 12. Looked up from germline, CDR1 is LNHDA and CDR2 is SQIVND (reference sequence). CDR3 nucleotide sequence: TGTGCCAGTAGTACGGACAGGCGGACTAGCGGGAGGTCTGAGACCCAGTACTTC. Encoded protein: CASSTDRRTSGRSETQYF.

This clonotype has only a few counts. The chain joins TRBV6-2 or TRBV6-3 to TRBJ1-4; unclear D gene. This CDR3 comprises 12 residues. Germline CDR1 reads MNHEY; CDR2 reads SVGEGT. Trimming removed 7 bases at V and 3 bases at J, with 6 bases between. For the CDR3, the DNA is TGTGCCAGCAAGCCGGCTAATGAAAAACTGTTTTTT. Translating it yields CASKPANEKLFF.

The sample holds a few counts of this clonotype. The gene calls are TRBV18 and TRBJ1-6; 8 nucleotides match TRBD1. The CDR3 is 13 residues long. Germline loops: CDR1 KGHSH, CDR2 LQKENI. J gave up 10 bases and V 5 bases, and 4 bases lay outside the gene matches. CDR3 in amino acids: CASSSDRGSPLHF. CDR3 DNA: TGTGCCAGCTCATCCGACAGGGGATCACCCCTCCACTTT.

This chain uses TRBV7-2 with TRBJ1-2, with D perhaps matching TRBD1 (5 bases). Germline loops: CDR1 SGHTA, CDR2 FQGNSA. V lost 5 bases and J 5 bases, leaving 21 bases between the germline ends. The CDR3 has 16 amino acids. CDR3 region: CASSPTRDSWIYGYTF. In nucleotides, the CDR3 is TGTGCCAGCAGCCCTACCCGGGACTCCTGGATATATGGCTACACCTTC.

This clonotype was seen more than once but under ten times. The chain employs TRBV28 and TRBJ1-2; D not certain. This CDR3 is built from 12 residues. Germline assignment: CDR1 MDHEN and CDR2 SYDVKM. V lost 3 bases and J 5 bases, leaving 7 bases between the germline ends. The CDR3 loop reads CASSLARYGYTF. In nucleotides, the CDR3 is TGTGCCAGCAGTTTGGCCAGGTATGGCTACACCTTC.

This clonotype showed up just a few times. The chain links TRBV7-2 to TRBJ2-5; the D gene is possibly TRBD2 (5 bases). From germline, CDR1 is SGHTA and CDR2 FQGNSA. The CDR3 has 13 amino acids. Deletions cut 5 bases from V and 4 bases from J, with 11 bases between. In DNA, the CDR3 is TGTGCCAGCAGCCGAGGGAGCAGAGAGACCCAGTACTTC. This sequence encodes CASSRGSRETQYF.

This clonotype was counted only a few times. The rearrangement joins TRBV28 to TRBJ2-1; TRBD2 matches 8 bases. The CDR3 is 16 amino acids. The J segment lost 7 bases and the V segment lost 5 bases, leaving 13 bases of the junction unmatched. Germline V gives CDR1 MDHEN, CDR2 SYDVKM. CDR3: CASSGGGAGVGNEQFF. The CDR3 region has the DNA TGTGCCAGCAGTGGGGGCGGAGCGGGAGTAGGGAATGAGCAGTTCTTC.

The chain has TRBV7-3 and TRBJ2-1; TRBD2 agrees at 7 bases. V dropped 6 bases and J dropped 4; count of bases not matched to a gene: 3. This CDR3 has 13 amino acids. The germline CDR1 and CDR2 sequences are SGHTA and FQGTGA. This CDR3 reads CASSSGGYNEQFF. The CDR3 nucleotides read TGTGCCAGCAGTTCCGGGGGGTACAATGAGCAGTTCTTC.

This clonotype was found a few times. The rearrangement uses TRBV7-9 and TRBJ2-3; 7 bases are a match to TRBD2. This CDR3 region has 16 residues. Per the germline V gene, CDR1 is SEHNR and CDR2 is FQNEAQ (reference sequence). The V segment lost 4 bases and the J segment 7 bases; nucleotides outside the gene matches: 14. This CDR3 is CASSSTASGKGYTQYF. Written as DNA, the CDR3 is TGTGCCAGCAGCTCCACGGCAAGCGGGAAAGGTTATACGCAGTATTTT.

This sequence joins TRBV6-2 or TRBV6-3 and TRBJ2-6; D is tentatively TRBD1 or TRBD2 (6 bases each). With 6 bases removed from V and 4 bases from J, the gap between germline ends came to 16 bases. The CDR3 contains 16 residues. CDR1 is MNHEY, CDR2 SVGEGT, per germline. CDR3 protein: CASSQNRDLGANVLTF. As DNA, the CDR3 is TGTGCCAGCAGCCAGAACAGGGACTTAGGGGCCAACGTCCTGACTTTC.

This chain joins TRBV29-1 and TRBJ2-7, with a possible D match to TRBD1 (6 bases). V dropped 7 bases and J dropped 3 bases, with 19 bases sitting between them. Germline lookup yields CDR1 SQVTM and CDR2 ANQGSEA. CDR3 length: 14 residues. CDR3 sequence reads: CSAHDRSEIYEQYF. CDR3 DNA: TGCAGCGCCCACGACAGGTCCGAGATCTACGAGCAGTACTTC.

This chain links TRBV11-2 with TRBJ2-3; TRBD1 agrees at 7 bases. CDR1 is SGHAT and CDR2 is FQNNGV in the germline V gene. V dropped 2 bases and J dropped 1; count of bases not matched to a gene: 3. The CDR3 covers 15 residues. The CDR3 DNA is TGTGCCAGCAGCTTACGGACAGGTCGCACAGATACGCAGTATTTT. Residues: CASSLRTGRTDTQYF. Full variable domain (remainder filled in from reference TRBV11-2 and TRBJ2-3): EAGVAQSPRYKIIEKRQSVAFWCNPISGHATLYWYQQILGQGPKLLIQFQNNGVVDDSQLPKDRFSAERLKGVDSTLKIQPAKLEDSAVYLCASSLRTGRTDTQYFGPGTRLTVL.

Concerning this clonotype itself: An end of the junction does not agree with germline; a read error may underlie this. The chain combines TRBV6-5 with TRBJ1-3; 8 bases fit TRBD1. CDR1 and CDR2 (germline): MNHEY, SVGAGI. The CDR3 has 14 residues. CDR3 bases: TGTGCCAGCAGTTTGGAGGGGACAGGAATCACCATATATTTT. This translates into CASSLEGTGITIYF.

This clonotype turned up a few times. As DNA, the CDR3 is TGTGCCAGCAGGCAGGGACAGGGGAACACTGAAGCTTTCTTT. It codes for CASRQGQGNTEAFF. The chain combines TRBV7-9 with TRBJ1-1; 9 positions match TRBD1. V lost 6 bases, J lost 1 base, and 3 bases stayed unmatched. CDR3 size: 14 residues. Germline lookup yields CDR1 SEHNR and CDR2 FQNEAQ (reference sequence).

There are a few counts of this clonotype. The rearrangement uses TRBV2 and TRBJ1-5; 10 positions match TRBD1. Germline CDR1 and CDR2: SNHLY and FYNNEI. V dropped 6 bases and J dropped 1; count of bases not matched to a gene: 3. The CDR3 totals 15 residues. The CDR3 DNA reads TGTGCCAGCAGCGCGACAGGGGGCAGCAATCAGCCCCAGCATTTT. This codes for CASSATGGSNQPQHF.

The chain employs TRBV20-1 and TRBJ2-5, with D perhaps matching TRBD1 (5 bases). The CDR3 consists of 15 residues. Germline-derived CDR1 and CDR2 are DFQATT and SNEGSKA (reference sequence). Trimming removed 0 bases from V and 2 bases from J, with 13 bases in between. The CDR3 DNA follows: TGCAGTGCTAGAGATCTTTCGACAGTGCAAGAGACCCAGTACTTC. It specifies CSARDLSTVQETQYF.

This clonotype has a handful of counts. V and J are TRBV4-2 and TRBJ1-3; no clear D. CDR1 and CDR2 from the germline V gene are LGHNA and YNFKEQ. Trimming took off 0 bases at V and 0 bases at J, with 12 bases between the two ends. This CDR3 contains 17 residues. The CDR3 DNA reads as TGTGCCAGCAGCCAAGAGGTTACACGGCTCTCTGGAAACACCATATATTTT. Residues: CASSQEVTRLSGNTIYF.

The chain has TRBV2 and TRBJ2-7; D uncertain. This CDR3 is 13 amino acids long. Germline CDR1 is SNHLY and CDR2 is FYNNEI. Trimming stripped 3 bases from V and 6 bases from J, with 12 bases between. The CDR3 DNA sequence: TGTGCCAGCAGTGACCCGACGAGAGGCGAGCAGTACTTC. It codes for CASSDPTRGEQYF. Using reference TRBV2 and TRBJ2-7 for the parts outside the CDR3, the full variable domain is EPEVTQTPSHQVTQMGQEVILRCVPISNHLYFYWYRQILGQKVEFLVSFYNNEISEKSEIFDDQFSVERPDGSNFTLKIRSTKLEDSAMYFCASSDPTRGEQYFGPGTRLTVT.

This clonotype has a handful of counts. The rearrangement links TRBV19 to TRBJ1-1; D not certain. Trimming removed 7 bases at V and 8 bases at J, with 14 bases between. CDR3 length: 12 amino acids. The germline CDR1 and CDR2 sequences are LNHDA and SQIVND (reference sequence). This chain's CDR3 is CASISPGREAFF. CDR3 bases: TGTGCCAGTATATCCCCAGGACGAGAAGCTTTCTTT.

This clonotype appeared a few times. This rearrangement joins TRBV6-1 to TRBJ2-3, with D unresolved. CDR3 size: 14 residues. The ends were cut back, 7 bases at V and 2 bases at J, with 13 bases in the middle. In germline, CDR1 is MNHNS, CDR2 SASEGT. CDR3 loop: CASTSAGSTDTQYF. CDR3 DNA: TGTGCCAGCACTAGTGCAGGTTCCACAGATACGCAGTATTTT.

This clonotype was recorded a few times. The V call is TRBV6-6, the J call TRBJ2-7, with 8 bases that match TRBD2. V was clipped by 4 bases and J by 2 bases; unmatched bases: 4. The CDR3 has 14 amino acids. CDR1 is MNHNY and CDR2 is SVGAGI in the germline V gene (reference sequence). CDR3 sequence reads: CASSSDSGTYEQYF. The CDR3 nucleotides read TGTGCCAGCAGTTCCGATAGCGGGACCTACGAGCAGTACTTC.

The sample holds a few counts of this clonotype. The CDR3 coding sequence is TGCAGTGCGAAGACAGGGTTCACAGATACGCAGTATTTT. This sequence encodes CSAKTGFTDTQYF. This chain uses TRBV20-1 with TRBJ2-3, with 7 bases aligning to TRBD1. Germline V gives CDR1 DFQATT, CDR2 SNEGSKA (reference sequence). V was clipped by 6 bases and J by 2 bases; unmatched bases: 5. This CDR3 contains 13 residues.

A single count supports this clonotype. A read error may account for a junction end that differs from germline. J is TRBJ1-2 and V is TRBV2; D remains unclear. Germline V gene sequence: CDR1 SNHLY, CDR2 FYNNEI. CDR3 length equals 12 residues. CDR3: CASCDTAYGYTF. The CDR3 coding sequence is TGTGCCAGCTGTGACACGGCCTATGGCTACACCTTC.

This clonotype was seen at least ten times. The chain combines TRBV4-2 with TRBJ1-1; TRBD1 aligns across 9 bases. CDR1 is LGHNA and CDR2 is YNFKEQ in the germline V gene. CDR3 length: 14 amino acids. V lost 2 bases, J lost 4 bases, and 2 bases stayed unmatched. The CDR3, as DNA: TGTGCCAGCAGCCAAAGACAGGGGGGCACTGAAGCTTTCTTT. Protein: CASSQRQGGTEAFF.

In its sample, this clonotype was seen many times. This chain links TRBV7-9 with TRBJ2-1; D unclear. CDR3 size: 14 residues. The V gene's germline CDR1 is SEHNR and CDR2 FQNEAQ (reference sequence). Trimming took 1 base from V and 10 from J, leaving 14 bases between them. The CDR3 is CASSLDLGQKEQFF. CDR3 DNA: TGTGCCAGCAGCTTAGATTTGGGCCAGAAGGAGCAGTTCTTC.

V usage is TRBV29-1 and J usage is TRBJ1-2; 7 nucleotides match TRBD1. The J segment lost 4 bases and the V segment lost 8 bases, leaving 7 bases of the junction unmatched. CDR1 is SQVTM, CDR2 ANQGSEA, per germline. The CDR3 length is 12 residues. The CDR3 nucleotides are TGCAGCACAGGGGAAGGAACCTATGGCTACACCTTC. Amino acid sequence: CSTGEGTYGYTF.

This clonotype was observed a handful of times. The chain joins TRBV3-1 to TRBJ1-1; D is unresolved. Trimming took 0 bases from V and 5 from J, leaving 13 bases between them. The length of the CDR3 is 15 residues. Germline CDR1 reads LGHDT; CDR2 reads YNNKEL (reference sequence). CDR3 in amino acids: CASSQDSGRGTEAFF. The CDR3, as DNA: TGTGCCAGCAGCCAAGATTCCGGGCGAGGGACTGAAGCTTTCTTT. Supplemented by reference TRBV3-1 and TRBJ1-1, the full variable domain reads DTAVSQTPKYLVTQMGNDKSIKCEQNLGHDTMYWYKQDSKKFLKIMFSYNNKELIINETVPNRFSPKSPDKAHLNLHINSLELGDSAVYFCASSQDSGRGTEAFFGQGTRLTVV.

With respect to this clonotype: Since a much larger clone is just one base distant, this may be a read error. The chain recombines TRBV28 with TRBJ2-1; no clear D. Trimming removed 6 bases from V and 3 bases from J, with 3 bases in between. The CDR3 covers 11 residues. Germline loops: CDR1 MDHEN, CDR2 SYDVKM. The CDR3 sequence is CASRNYNEQFF. CDR3 nucleotides: TGTGCCAGCAGAAACTACAATGAGCAGTTCTTC.